Following are 15 T cell receptor beta chains from one sample sequenced in a study of shared clonotypes between healthy human individuals. Method: immunoSEQ multiplex PCR; TCRdb's copy keeps in-frame clones and lacks some. The data contain 450,000 to 500,000 clones, approximately 81% of them singletons. The sample comprised PBMCs. The receptors come from a woman in her thirties or forties in good health. Some clones in this sample may be carry-over from other donors' samples.

The chain recombines TRBV7-3 with TRBJ2-5, with D tentatively TRBD2 (5 bases). The J call may be incorrect, as the DNA end agrees better with TRBJ2-7. From germline, CDR1 is SGHTA and CDR2 FQGTGA. The CDR3 sequence is 15 residues long. In DNA, the CDR3 is TGTGCCAGCAGCCCCCGGGTGAGGGCCCCCAACGAGCAGTACTTC. It encodes CASSPRVRAPNEQYF.

V and J are TRBV2 and TRBJ2-3; TRBD2 matches at 13 bases. Germline CDR1 reads SNHLY; CDR2 reads FYNNEI. The trim removed 2 bases at V and 6 bases at J, leaving 5 bases unmatched. There are 16 residues in the CDR3. CDR3 nucleotides: TGTGCCAGCAGTGAACTCGGACTAGCGGGAGCGGATACGCAGTATTTT. Translated, it gives CASSELGLAGADTQYF.

The chain carries TRBV9 and TRBJ2-3, with 11 bases matching TRBD2. Per germline, CDR1 SGDLS and CDR2 YYNGEE. The CDR3 spans 16 residues. The junction had 7 bases not matched to a gene; V was cut back by 5 bases and J by 2 bases. The CDR3 coding sequence is TGTGCCAGCAGACCGGGACTAGCGGAGTACACAGATACGCAGTATTTT. Translating gives CASRPGLAEYTDTQYF.

V usage is TRBV5-1 and J usage is TRBJ2-5, with D perhaps assigned TRBD1 or TRBD2 (5 bases each). Trimming pared 0 bases from V and 4 bases from J, leaving 10 bases between. The CDR3 totals 14 residues. Germline CDR1 and CDR2: SGHRS and YFSETQ. The CDR3 here is CASSLASGPETQYF. The CDR3 nucleotides read TGCGCCAGCAGCTTGGCCTCGGGGCCAGAGACCCAGTACTTC.

The genes are TRBV6-1 and TRBJ1-4; D possibly corresponds to TRBD1 (6 bases). From germline, CDR1 is MNHNS and CDR2 SASEGT. The ends were cut back, 5 bases at V and 3 bases at J, with 10 bases in the middle. The CDR3 extends over 14 amino acids. In DNA form, the CDR3 reads TGTGCCAGCAGTACAGGGAGGGCTAATGAAAAACTGTTTTTT. The encoded protein is CASSTGRANEKLFF.

This clone was counted only a few times. J is TRBJ2-5 and V is TRBV9, with TRBD2 matching over 7 bases. V shed 0 bases and J 7 bases; nucleotides not matched to a gene: 6. Germline CDR1 is SGDLS and CDR2 is YYNGEE. The CDR3 runs to 14 residues. The CDR3 nucleotides read TGTGCCAGCAGCGTAGAGGGCGGGAGCGGGACCCAGTACTTC. As protein: CASSVEGGSGTQYF.

Comments on this clone: This sequence is one base from a far larger clone and is likely a read error. The rearrangement links TRBV6-5 to TRBJ2-5, with D perhaps TRBD2 (5 bases). The J call may not be correct, given that the DNA end is closer to TRBJ2-7. CDR3 length equals 14 residues. Germline values: CDR1 MNHEY, CDR2 SVGAGI. Written as DNA, the CDR3 is TGTGCCAGCAGTTACTCGCAGTGGACTTACGAGCAGTACTTC. Translating it yields CASSYSQWTYEQYF.

Only a few counts were recorded for this clone. This may be a read error: a much more frequent sequence differs by one nucleotide. This chain uses TRBV9 with TRBJ2-1, with D perhaps TRBD1 or TRBD2 (6 bases each). Per germline, CDR1 SGDLS and CDR2 YYNGEE. There are 15 residues in the CDR3. Here the CDR3 reads CASNVAVWDNNEQFF. Here the CDR3 DNA reads TGTGCCAGCAACGTAGCGGTCTGGGACAACAATGAGCAGTTCTTC.

The V call is TRBV5-1, the J call TRBJ2-2; no clear D gene. Germline V lookup: CDR1 SGHRS, CDR2 YFSETQ. This CDR3 contains 13 residues. V was trimmed by 4 bases and J by 2 bases, leaving 6 bases between them. The CDR3 coding sequence is TGCGCCAGCAGCGAACTAAACACCGGGGAGCTGTTTTTT. Translating gives CASSELNTGELFF.

With respect to this clone: A far larger clone lies a single base away; this is likely a read error. The J gene is TRBJ2-5, the V gene TRBV7-7; D is uncertain. The CDR3 is 13 amino acids. The V gene's germline CDR1 is SSHAT and CDR2 FNYEAQ (reference sequence). This chain's CDR3 is CASNLAKRETQYF. In DNA, the CDR3 is TGTGCTAGCAACTTAGCCAAAAGGGAGACCCAGTACTTC.

This chain connects TRBV7-3 to TRBJ2-3; either TRBD1 or TRBD2 may supply D (5 bases each). CDR3 length equals 15 residues. V lost 3 bases and J 4 bases, leaving 14 bases between the germline ends. Germline lookup yields CDR1 SGHTA and CDR2 FQGTGA. The CDR3 loop reads CASSFQGPEADTQYF. The CDR3 nucleotides read TGTGCCAGCAGCTTCCAGGGACCCGAGGCAGATACGCAGTATTTT.

This chain joins TRBV11-2 and TRBJ2-5, with D possibly matching TRBD1 (7 bases). The CDR3 runs to 16 residues. Germline CDR1 is SGHAT and CDR2 is FQNNGV. V was pared by 5 bases and J by 5 bases, with 21 bases between. The CDR3 here is CASSQGREAGGETQYF. The CDR3 DNA reads TGTGCCAGCAGCCAAGGTCGAGAAGCAGGGGGGGAGACCCAGTACTTC.

This chain uses TRBV7-9 with TRBJ1-2; TRBD1 might be the D (5 bases). The V gene lost 6 bases and the J gene lost 8 bases, with 22 bases spanning the gap. From germline, CDR1 is SEHNR and CDR2 FQNEAQ (reference sequence). The CDR3 length is 15 residues. CDR3 in DNA: TGTGCCAGCAGTCTACCGATCACAGGCGTTGGAGGCTACACCTTC. This encodes CASSLPITGVGGYTF.

The chain couples TRBV10-3 to TRBJ1-1; D remains unclear. Deletions cut 3 bases from V and 1 base from J, with 18 bases between. The length of the CDR3 is 17 residues. Germline assignment: CDR1 ENHRY and CDR2 SYGVKD. CDR3 protein: CAISDGRARAWNTEAFF. The DNA of the CDR3 is TGTGCCATCAGTGATGGGAGGGCTAGGGCCTGGAACACTGAAGCTTTCTTT.

V gene TRBV11-2 combines with J gene TRBJ2-2, with 7 bases fitting TRBD2. Germline assignment: CDR1 SGHAT and CDR2 FQNNGV. The V and J ends lost 6 bases and 2 bases, in that order; junction bases with no gene match: 6. The length of the CDR3 is 15 residues. In DNA form, the CDR3 reads TGTGCCAGCAGATGGCTAGCGGTTAACACCGGGGAGCTGTTTTTT. This translates into CASRWLAVNTGELFF.